This T cell receptor beta chain was observed in a study of T cell changes during pregnancy in multiple sclerosis. The V end lost 5 bases, the J end lost 1 base, and 12 bases lay between the germline ends. In germline, CDR1 is SGHAT, CDR2 FQNNGV. CDR3 length: 14 amino acids. The assay was immunoSEQ multiplex PCR, and TCRdb's table has in-frame clones only and misses some. Of under 75,000 clones in the sample, 93% are singletons; the top ten hold 2.5% to 3.5%. The sequences come from CD8+ T cells from peripheral blood mononuclear cells, collected in the second trimester of pregnancy. The origin of this receptor is a female donor with multiple sclerosis, enrolled in a pregnancy study. The chain couples TRBV11-2 to TRBJ2-7, with D possibly TRBD1 on 6 matching bases. CDR3 in amino acids: CASSLNTGSYEQYF. CDR3 DNA: TGTGCCAGCAGCCTTAACACAGGGTCCTACGAGCAGTACTTC.